This is a list of T cell receptor beta chains from one sample in a study of T cells after yellow fever vaccination. One entry per CDR3 protein results from TCRdb running MiXCR on the 5' RACE reads. The table has roughly 500,000 distinct CDR3 sequences, 15% to 20% seen once. The sample here was PBMCs, taken 15 days after the yellow fever booster vaccination. These receptors all stem from a man aged 25-40 years who received the YFV17D yellow fever vaccine. The conserved cysteine and the conserved F or W are not part of the CDR3 here. Fields, in order: CDR3 protein, J gene, V gene.

CDR3: ASNDYPQGRRNQPQH
J: TRBJ1-5
V: TRBV7-2

CDR3: AISPRPDSQALGGYT
J: TRBJ1-2
V: TRBV10-3

CDR3: ASSSLAGVNEQY
J: TRBJ2-7
V: TRBV7-2

CDR3: ASSLEGIGTQY
J: TRBJ2-5
V: TRBV12-3/TRBV12-4

CDR3: ASSFGMAYNEQF
J: TRBJ2-1
V: TRBV5-5

CDR3: ASSLSAPEQF
J: TRBJ2-1
V: TRBV28

CDR3: ASREAGLAGSEQF
J: TRBJ2-1
V: TRBV2

CDR3: ASSGDGIQDTQY
J: TRBJ2-3
V: TRBV2

CDR3: ASTAARGGWHEQF
J: TRBJ2-1
V: TRBV5-6

CDR3: ASSLGLGGYNDQF
J: TRBJ2-1
V: TRBV5-5

CDR3: ASSQEDNQPQH
J: TRBJ1-5
V: TRBV23-1

CDR3: SATTLQGGLHEQY
J: TRBJ2-7
V: TRBV20-1

CDR3: ASSSTRLGLTGELF
J: TRBJ2-2
V: TRBV6-2/TRBV6-3

CDR3: SASPRADTQY
J: TRBJ2-3
V: TRBV20-1

CDR3: ASSVDSALADNEQF
J: TRBJ2-1
V: TRBV9

CDR3: SAPGSGRGGTDTQY
J: TRBJ2-3
V: TRBV20-1

CDR3: ASSDDKGLSTGELF
J: TRBJ2-2
V: TRBV12-3/TRBV12-4

CDR3: ASSLASGGPAGELF
J: TRBJ2-2
V: TRBV5-1

CDR3: ASSPGLKAYEQY
J: TRBJ2-7
V: TRBV7-2

CDR3: SSLAGTGNNEQF
J: TRBJ2-1
V: TRBV29-1

CDR3: ATSRVRSTDTQY
J: TRBJ2-3
V: TRBV15

CDR3: ASSPPQSGANVLT
J: TRBJ2-6
V: TRBV6-1

CDR3: ASSLSLAGGVNEQY
J: TRBJ2-7
V: TRBV5-4

CDR3: ASSLAEVQQETQY
J: TRBJ2-5
V: TRBV7-9

CDR3: ASKKSGADEQY
J: TRBJ2-7
V: TRBV28

CDR3: SVGASGNTIY
J: TRBJ1-3
V: TRBV29-1

CDR3: ASSLSAGGRSGANVLT
J: TRBJ2-6
V: TRBV7-8

CDR3: SLRRDAYTQY
J: TRBJ2-3
V: TRBV29-1